These 23 T cell receptor beta chains came from one sample sequenced in a study of identical twins (dated by TCRdb to the mid-2010s). The library was generated by 5' RACE. The instrument given in TCRdb is Illumina HiSeq 2000. Using fastp trimming at Q25 and MiXCR clonotype assembly, TCRdb reanalyzed the public sequencing data and kept in-frame beta chains. Rows are combined by CDR3 protein, so each entry shows the most common genes and DNA. This sample has hundreds of thousands of distinct CDR3 sequences in its table, and 18% of those were observed once. Of the sample, roughly 14% falls within the top ten clones. The same data also went into a second study, on T cells expressing NK-cell markers.

Sequencing input: PBMCs. These receptors were obtained from a woman aged 18-30 years in good health.

This chain joins TRBV27 and TRBJ1-2; 7 bases match TRBD1. The J segment lost 3 bases and the V segment lost 6 bases, leaving 10 bases of the junction unmatched. There are 15 residues in the CDR3. Germline V lookup: CDR1 MNHEY, CDR2 SMNVEV (reference sequence). DNA of the CDR3: TGTGCCAGCAGGGCTAGGGGGCAGGGGGACTATGGCTACACCTTC. It translates to CASRARGQGDYGYTF.

This clonotype was seen a handful of times. The genes are TRBV7-2 and TRBJ1-4, with 8 bases identical to TRBD1. In germline, CDR1 is SGHTA, CDR2 FQGNSA. With 8 bases clipped from V and 7 bases from J, the junction kept 9 bases outside the gene matches. The CDR3 has 14 residues. The CDR3 bases are TGTGCCAGCGGAAGACAGGGGTTCAGTGAAAAACTGTTTTTT. This translates into CASGRQGFSEKLFF.

The chain recombines TRBV27 with TRBJ2-7, with 8 positions matching TRBD1. This CDR3 has 14 amino acids. V lost 6 bases and J lost 3; bases outside the gene matches: 7. Per germline, CDR1 MNHEY and CDR2 SMNVEV (reference sequence). CDR3 protein: CASRLTGENYEQYF. CDR3 DNA sequence: TGTGCCAGCAGATTGACAGGGGAGAACTACGAGCAGTACTTC.

This clonotype turned up a few times. This chain connects TRBV5-1 to TRBJ1-2; 7 bases are shared with TRBD1. V lost 1 base to trimming and J lost 7 bases; unmatched junction nucleotides: 7. CDR3 length: 14 residues. Germline CDR1 is SGHRS and CDR2 is YFSETQ. This chain's CDR3 is CASSLNTGAPGYTF. As DNA, the CDR3 is TGCGCCAGCAGCTTGAACACAGGGGCCCCTGGCTACACCTTC.

The V gene is TRBV6-5, the J gene TRBJ2-1; 10 bases fit TRBD2. Germline V gene sequence: CDR1 MNHEY, CDR2 SVGAGI. With V trimmed by 2 bases and J by 10 bases, 8 bases remained unmatched. This CDR3 has 15 amino acids. CDR3 sequence (DNA): TGTGCCAGCAGTTACGAGGTAGCGGGGGGATGGGAGCAGTTCTTC. Protein product: CASSYEVAGGWEQFF.

The chain recombines TRBV5-1 with TRBJ1-2; 8 bases agree with TRBD1. The CDR3 is 16 amino acids. Germline V lookup: CDR1 SGHRS, CDR2 YFSETQ. The J segment lost 6 bases and the V segment lost 2 bases, leaving 12 bases of the junction unmatched. The CDR3, as DNA: TGCGCCAGCAGCTTACTAACTTCGACAGGGGATCATGGCTACACCTTC. It translates to CASSLLTSTGDHGYTF.

This clonotype has just a few counts. The chain employs TRBV7-2 and TRBJ2-5, with D unresolved. Germline V gives CDR1 SGHTA, CDR2 FQGNSA. V dropped 5 bases and J dropped 5 bases, with 15 bases sitting between them. CDR3 length equals 14 residues. Written as DNA, the CDR3 is TGTGCCAGCAGCCCGCGGTCTATCGGGGAGACCCAGTACTTC. Residues: CASSPRSIGETQYF.

The gene calls are TRBV20-1 and TRBJ2-1, with 7 bases that match TRBD2. The V gene end was trimmed by 6 bases and the J gene end by 2 bases; junction bases not matched to a gene: 13. Germline V gene lookup returns CDR1 DFQATT and CDR2 SNEGSKA (reference sequence). The CDR3 has 16 amino acids. CDR3 sequence reads: CSAPPGGSRTYNEQFF. CDR3 coding DNA: TGCAGTGCCCCCCCGGGCGGGAGCAGGACCTACAATGAGCAGTTCTTC.

This clonotype was observed a handful of times. The chain joins TRBV20-1 to TRBJ2-1; tentatively, D is TRBD1 (6 bases). Germline CDR1 DFQATT, CDR2 SNEGSKA (reference sequence). The V and J ends lost 0 bases and 6 bases respectively, with 12 bases between them. The CDR3 is 14 residues long. CDR3 sequence: CSARDPHRANEQFF. Here the CDR3 DNA reads TGCAGTGCTAGAGATCCCCACAGGGCCAATGAGCAGTTCTTC.

The sample holds many counts of this clonotype. This chain joins TRBV13 and TRBJ2-1, with D tentatively TRBD1 (5 bases). Trimming cost V 6 bases and J 8 bases, with 20 bases left between them. Germline lookup yields CDR1 PRHDT and CDR2 FYEKMQ (reference sequence). The length of the CDR3 is 15 residues. CDR3 amino acids: CASSLKGPIQHEQFF. Written as DNA, the CDR3 is TGTGCCAGCAGTCTAAAGGGGCCCATCCAGCATGAGCAGTTCTTC.

The chain has TRBV25-1 and TRBJ2-7; maybe TRBD2 (5 bases). The CDR3 length is 12 residues. Trimming left V 8 bases short and J 4 bases short, with 12 bases between. CDR1 and CDR2 (germline): MGHDK, SYGVNS. The CDR3 loop reads CASGETEYEQYF. The CDR3 DNA is TGTGCCAGCGGGGAGACCGAATACGAGCAGTACTTC.

In its sample, this clonotype was seen once. This chain joins TRBV10-3 and TRBJ2-3; no reliable D call. The CDR3 spans 13 residues. From germline, CDR1 is ENHRY and CDR2 SYGVKD. The V end was cut by 7 bases, the J end by 0 bases, with 8 bases between. The CDR3 DNA follows: TGTGCCATCAAAGAAGGTAGCACAGATACGCAGTATTTT. It yields the protein CAIKEGSTDTQYF.

A few counts support this clonotype. The chain couples TRBV6-2 or TRBV6-3 to TRBJ2-3; D is possibly TRBD2 (6 bases). Germline V CDR1 and CDR2: MNHEY, SVGEGT. V lost 3 bases and J lost 3, with 13 bases in between. This CDR3 region has 15 residues. CDR3 loop: CASSYGTSPTDTQYF. DNA for the CDR3: TGTGCCAGCAGTTATGGGACTTCCCCGACAGATACGCAGTATTTT.

The chain employs TRBV7-3 and TRBJ1-1; TRBD1 matches 7 bases. V was pared by 5 bases and J by 4 bases, with 4 bases of the junction left unmatched. Germline CDR1 is SGHTA and CDR2 is FQGTGA. The CDR3 consists of 13 residues. The CDR3 bases are TGTGCCAGCAGCCAAACAGGGGCCACTGAAGCTTTCTTT. This encodes CASSQTGATEAFF.

This clonotype was found many times. The CDR3 DNA reads as TGCAGTGCTAGAGGGATACAGGGACATAATGAAAAACTGTTTTTT. Encoded protein: CSARGIQGHNEKLFF. The chain is built from TRBV20-1 and TRBJ1-4, with D tentatively TRBD1 (6 bases). Germline CDR1 is DFQATT and CDR2 is SNEGSKA (reference sequence). This CDR3 has 15 residues. Trimming removed 1 base at V and 4 bases at J, with 13 bases between.

This clonotype was counted between two and nine times. The chain couples TRBV29-1 to TRBJ2-7; TRBD1 aligns across 12 bases. The J segment lost 6 bases and the V segment lost 7 bases, leaving 4 bases of the junction unmatched. The CDR3 spans 12 residues. In germline, CDR1 is SQVTM, CDR2 ANQGSEA. The CDR3 bases are TGCAGCGGGGGACAGGGGGCGTTCGAGCAGTACTTC. Encoded protein: CSGGQGAFEQYF.

The chain is built from TRBV2 and TRBJ2-1; 8 bases map to TRBD2. There are 14 residues in the CDR3. Germline CDR1 is SNHLY and CDR2 is FYNNEI. V gave up 4 bases and J gave up 7 bases; unmatched junction bases: 6. The CDR3 DNA reads TGTGCCAGCAGTGTGGAGACTAGCGTTAATGAGCAGTTCTTC. This sequence encodes CASSVETSVNEQFF.

This clonotype was recorded a few times. The chain recombines TRBV3-1 with TRBJ1-2; the match to TRBD1 covers 8 bases. The CDR3 totals 14 residues. Trimming removed 2 bases from V and 8 bases from J; junction bases left unmatched: 7. CDR1 and CDR2 from the germline V gene are LGHDT and YNNKEL (reference sequence). The CDR3 nucleotides are TGTGCCAGCAGCCAAACGACAGGGGTTGGAGGCTACACCTTC. Translation: CASSQTTGVGGYTF.

The sample holds a few counts of this clonotype. The rearrangement joins TRBV5-1 to TRBJ1-2, with 7 bases identical to TRBD1. Trimming at V came to 4 bases and at J to 5 bases, leaving 17 bases not matched to a gene. CDR1 is SGHRS, CDR2 YFSETQ, per germline. This CDR3 is 17 amino acids long. CDR3 coding DNA: TGCGCCAGCAGCAGAACGGGACAGCCACCTGAAGTATATGGCTACACCTTC. Its translation: CASSRTGQPPEVYGYTF.

In this sample, this clonotype turned up a few times. The chain couples TRBV20-1 to TRBJ2-1; perhaps TRBD2 as D (5 bases). Germline CDR1 is DFQATT and CDR2 is SNEGSKA (reference sequence). The CDR3 runs to 16 residues. V was pared by 0 bases and J by 3 bases, with 15 bases between. CDR3 sequence (DNA): TGCAGTGCTAGAGATCACGAGGGAGAGAACTACAATGAGCAGTTCTTC. This sequence encodes CSARDHEGENYNEQFF.

This sequence joins TRBV7-9 and TRBJ2-1, with D perhaps TRBD1 (5 bases). The CDR3 spans 15 residues. V was cut by 2 bases and J by 4 bases, with 12 bases left in between. Germline CDR1 and CDR2: SEHNR and FQNEAQ (reference sequence). CDR3 coding DNA: TGTGCCAGCAGCTTATCCAGGGCCCTTTACAATGAGCAGTTCTTC. Its translation is CASSLSRALYNEQFF.

Only a few counts were recorded for this clonotype. The genes are TRBV20-1 and TRBJ2-5, with a weak D call TRBD2 (5 bases). The CDR3 is 11 residues long. Trimming left V 4 bases short and J 5 bases short, with 8 bases between. Germline V gene sequence: CDR1 DFQATT, CDR2 SNEGSKA (reference sequence). CDR3 residues: CSANQRETQYF. CDR3 coding DNA: TGCAGTGCTAACCAGCGGGAGACCCAGTACTTC.

In regard to this clonotype: The junction departs from the called germline gene at one end, perhaps through a read error. The rearrangement joins TRBV4-3 to TRBJ2-7; D is undetermined. In germline, CDR1 is LGHNA, CDR2 YSLEER. The CDR3 has 16 amino acids. Here the CDR3 DNA reads TGCGCCAGCAGCCAAGATGAGGTGGTGCGCTCCCACGAGCAGTACTTC. Translating it yields CASSQDEVVRSHEQYF.